This T cell receptor beta chain emerged from a study of cytomegalovirus exposure and HLA in healthy donors. These donors, healthy bone marrow donors, were studied. The CDR3 totals 15 residues. CDR1 is MNHEY and CDR2 is SVGAGI in the germline V gene. Trimming took off 2 bases at V and 5 bases at J, with 16 bases between the two ends. Primers: 60 Vbeta forward and 13 Jbeta reverse. This table comes from immunoSEQ multiplex PCR, and its TCRdb copy is limited to in-frame clones, with some not included. The sample has about 200,000 clones. The receptor comes from a boy younger than 18 in good health and CMV-seronegative. The sequenced sample was PBMCs. The rearrangement links TRBV6-5 to TRBJ2-7; TRBD2 might be the D (7 bases). The CDR3 region is CASSYGGAGDNEQYF. The CDR3 DNA reads TGTGCCAGCAGTTACGGGGGGGCAGGGGATAACGAGCAGTACTTC.